Listed here are 17 T cell receptor beta chains from one sample, sequenced in a study of memory CD4+ T cells and cytomegalovirus serostatus. The sort gate was single viable CD3+CD4+CD8-CD45RO+ cells for memory CD4+ T cells. Data came from immunoSEQ multiplex PCR; TCRdb stores just in-frame clones and leaves some out. The data show roughly 45,000 clones, roughly 79% seen once. The sequencing sample was made of memory CD4+ T cells from blood. These receptors were collected from an adult in good health and CMV-seronegative.

The chain carries TRBV9 and TRBJ1-6; 8 nucleotides line up with TRBD1. CDR3 length: 15 amino acids. The germline CDR1 and CDR2 sequences are SGDLS and YYNGEE. The trim removed 0 bases at V and 7 bases at J, leaving 3 bases unmatched. The CDR3 DNA reads as TGTGCCAGCAGCGTAGTAGGGACAGGCAATTCACCCCTCCACTTT. Its translation is CASSVVGTGNSPLHF.

As to this clone: Other DNA sequences in the same sample also yield this CDR3. The chain is built from TRBV29-1 and TRBJ2-3; D is unresolved. The length of the CDR3 is 10 residues. CDR1 is SQVTM, CDR2 ANQGSEA, per germline. V lost 5 bases and J lost 4, with 4 bases in between. The CDR3 bases are TGCAGCGTTCGTCCAGATACGCAGTATTTT. It yields the protein CSVRPDTQYF.

The V gene is TRBV11-3, the J gene TRBJ2-1, with D perhaps matching TRBD1 or TRBD2 (6 bases each). Trimming pared 5 bases from V and 6 bases from J, leaving 14 bases between. Germline CDR1 and CDR2: SGHNT and YENEEA. CDR3 length equals 14 residues. As DNA, the CDR3 is TGTGCCAGCAGCCAAGGGGGGCTAGGCAATGAGCAGTTCTTC. This codes for CASSQGGLGNEQFF.

The chain carries TRBV6-6 and TRBJ2-2; D uncertain. The CDR3 totals 15 residues. The V and J ends lost 0 bases and 1 base respectively, with 6 bases between them. Per the germline V gene, CDR1 is MNHNY and CDR2 is SVGAGI (reference sequence). This chain's CDR3 is CASSYSVLNTGELFF. CDR3 in DNA: TGTGCCAGCAGTTACTCCGTCCTGAACACCGGGGAGCTGTTTTTT.

This rearrangement joins TRBV5-5 to TRBJ1-4, with D unresolved. Germline V lookup: CDR1 SGHKS, CDR2 YYEKEE (reference sequence). The CDR3 spans 13 residues. Trimming took off 1 base at V and 1 base at J, with 2 bases between the two ends. The CDR3 DNA sequence: TGTGCCAGCAGCTTGTTAACTAATGAAAAACTGTTTTTT. It specifies CASSLLTNEKLFF.

The gene calls are TRBV27 and TRBJ2-4; no reliable D call. CDR1 and CDR2 (germline): MNHEY, SMNVEV (reference sequence). CDR3 length equals 16 residues. V was pared by 0 bases and J by 0 bases, with 9 bases between. CDR3 bases: TGTGCCAGCAGTTTATCGAATACCTTAGCCAAAAACATTCAGTACTTC. Translation: CASSLSNTLAKNIQYF.

This clone was recorded only once. This chain connects TRBV2 to TRBJ2-5, with D uncertain. Germline CDR1 and CDR2: SNHLY and FYNNEI. V was pared by 11 bases and J by 2 bases, with 12 bases between. The CDR3 covers 12 residues. CDR3 region: CARLVGQETQYF. As DNA, the CDR3 is TGTGCCCGATTAGTGGGGCAAGAGACCCAGTACTTC. The full variable domain, with the rest looked up from reference TRBV2 and TRBJ2-5, is EPEVTQTPSHQVTQMGQEVILRCVPISNHLYFYWYRQILGQKVEFLVSFYNNEISEKSEIFDDQFSVERPDGSNFTLKIRSTKLEDSAMYFCARLVGQETQYFGPGTRLLVL.

Notes on this clone: One end of the junction is discordant with germline, which a read error may explain. The V gene is TRBV5-5, the J gene TRBJ2-5, with D uncertain. CDR1 is SGHKS, CDR2 YYEKEE, per germline (reference sequence). CDR3 length: 13 amino acids. The CDR3 region has the DNA TGTGCCACCAGCTTTCAGGCGCAAGAGACCCAGTACTTC. This sequence encodes CATSFQAQETQYF.

V gene TRBV6-5 combines with J gene TRBJ1-4, with 7 nucleotides matching TRBD1. V was pared by 4 bases and J by 7 bases, with 9 bases of the junction left unmatched. There are 15 residues in the CDR3. In germline, CDR1 is MNHEY, CDR2 SVGAGI. CDR3 coding DNA: TGTGCCAGCAGTTTTACAGGGGCCTGGGGTGAAAAACTGTTTTTT. Translated: CASSFTGAWGEKLFF.

The chain joins TRBV2 to TRBJ2-1; no clear D gene. Trimming removed 6 bases at V and 5 bases at J, with 14 bases between. CDR1 and CDR2 (germline): SNHLY, FYNNEI. CDR3 length equals 14 residues. The CDR3 here is CASSLWGENNEQFF. In DNA form, the CDR3 reads TGTGCCAGCAGCTTGTGGGGTGAGAACAATGAGCAGTTCTTC. The full variable domain, completed using reference TRBV2 and TRBJ2-1, is EPEVTQTPSHQVTQMGQEVILRCVPISNHLYFYWYRQILGQKVEFLVSFYNNEISEKSEIFDDQFSVERPDGSNFTLKIRSTKLEDSAMYFCASSLWGENNEQFFGPGTRLTVL.

J is TRBJ1-5 and V is TRBV2, with D unclear. V lost 6 bases to trimming and J lost 4 bases, with 10 bases between them. The CDR3 extends over 13 amino acids. The germline gives CDR1 SNHLY, CDR2 FYNNEI. The CDR3 region is CASSPEANQPQHF. The CDR3, as DNA: TGTGCCAGCAGCCCGGAGGCGAATCAGCCCCAGCATTTT.

The chain combines TRBV28 with TRBJ1-1; the D is unclear. The CDR3 spans 13 residues. Germline values: CDR1 MDHEN, CDR2 SYDVKM. V was clipped by 6 bases and J by 1 base, with 9 bases between them. The chain's CDR3 is CASSFSGNTEAFF. CDR3 nucleotides: TGTGCCAGCAGCTTTTCAGGGAACACTGAAGCTTTCTTT.

The gene calls are TRBV2 and TRBJ1-1, with D possibly TRBD1 on 6 matching bases. Germline V lookup: CDR1 SNHLY, CDR2 FYNNEI. There are 13 residues in the CDR3. The V end lost 1 base, the J end lost 7 bases, and 10 bases lay between the germline ends. The CDR3 nucleotides are TGTGCCAGCAGTGAAGTTAGGGGGATTGAAGCTTTCTTT. This encodes CASSEVRGIEAFF.

The V and J genes are TRBV27 and TRBJ2-2; maybe TRBD1 (5 bases). There are 16 residues in the CDR3. Trimming stripped 5 bases from V and 5 bases from J, with 18 bases between. CDR1 MNHEY and CDR2 SMNVEV come from the germline V gene (reference sequence). The CDR3 here is CASSPRARRVTGELFF. The CDR3 DNA reads as TGTGCCAGCAGTCCTCGAGCTCGCAGGGTTACCGGGGAGCTGTTTTTT.

The V call is TRBV25-1, the J call TRBJ1-5; D gene uncertain. This CDR3 is 14 amino acids long. The germline gives CDR1 MGHDK, CDR2 SYGVNS. V was pared by 3 bases and J by 4 bases, with 10 bases between. This CDR3 reads CASSDGSDNQPQHF. The CDR3, as DNA: TGTGCCAGCAGTGACGGGTCAGATAATCAGCCCCAGCATTTT. The full variable domain, in which reference TRBV25-1 and TRBJ1-5 provide the parts outside the CDR3, is EADIYQTPRYLVIGTGKKITLECSQTMGHDKMYWYQQDPGMELHLIHYSYGVNSTEKGDLSSESTVSRIRTEHFPLTLESARPSHTSQYLCASSDGSDNQPQHFGDGTRLSIL.

This chain links TRBV30 with TRBJ1-3; no firm D call. The ends were cut back, 2 bases at V and 2 bases at J, with 13 bases in the middle. Germline lookup yields CDR1 GTSNPN and CDR2 SVGIG (reference sequence). This CDR3 region has 15 residues. For the CDR3, the DNA is TGTGCCTGGAGTCGCCCTTTGACGGCTGGAAACACCATATATTTT. Protein: CAWSRPLTAGNTIYF.

This clone was observed once. This chain uses TRBV6-6 with TRBJ2-2; 12 nucleotides line up with TRBD2. Germline CDR1 is MNHNY and CDR2 is SVGAGI (reference sequence). The length of the CDR3 is 14 residues. J lost 5 bases, V lost 5 bases, and 0 bases had no gene match. The CDR3, as DNA: TGTGCCAGCAGTACTAGCGGGGGGACCGGGGAGCTGTTTTTT. Translation gives CASSTSGGTGELFF.